This T cell receptor (beta chain) was observed in a study of type 1 regulatory T cells. About the study: T-allo10 is an in vitro-generated, Tr1-enriched CD4 T cell product specific for alloantigen. Study-wide results and limits: Type 1 regulatory T cells had a more restricted TCR repertoire than non-type 1 regulatory T cells.

TCRdb used MiXCR to reprocess the reads, holding one entry per CDR3 protein. Here the sample spans approximately 45,000 distinct CDR3 sequences, 12% being singletons. Trimming left V 6 bases short and J 4 bases short, with 12 bases between. The V gene's germline CDR1 is DFQATT and CDR2 SNEGSKA (reference sequence). This CDR3 spans 12 amino acids. This clonotype was counted between two and nine times. The antigen remains undetermined. The rearrangement links TRBV20-1 to TRBJ1-2; unclear D gene. Sequencing used cultured non-Tr1 T cells, either the whole culture or a sorted T cell fraction (not recorded which). This clonotype originated in a human donor in good health. CDR3 region: CSAVSSIYGYTF. The CDR3, as DNA: TGCAGTGCGGTCAGTTCAATCTATGGCTACACCTTC.